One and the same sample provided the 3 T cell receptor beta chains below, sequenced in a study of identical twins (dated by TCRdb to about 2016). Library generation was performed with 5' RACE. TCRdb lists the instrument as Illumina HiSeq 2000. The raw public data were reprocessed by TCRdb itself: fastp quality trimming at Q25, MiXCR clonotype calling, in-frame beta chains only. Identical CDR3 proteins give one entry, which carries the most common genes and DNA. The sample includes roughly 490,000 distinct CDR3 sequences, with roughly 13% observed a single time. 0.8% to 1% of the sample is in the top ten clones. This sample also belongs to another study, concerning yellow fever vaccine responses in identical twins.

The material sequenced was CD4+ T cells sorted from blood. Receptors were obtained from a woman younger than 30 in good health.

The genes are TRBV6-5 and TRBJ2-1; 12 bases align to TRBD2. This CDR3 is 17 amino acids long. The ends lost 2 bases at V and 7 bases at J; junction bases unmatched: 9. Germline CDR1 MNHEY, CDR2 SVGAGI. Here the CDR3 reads CASSYLAGGNNRNEQFF. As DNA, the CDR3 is TGTGCCAGCAGTTACCTAGCGGGGGGGAATAATAGGAATGAGCAGTTCTTC.

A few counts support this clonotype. The CDR3 DNA follows: TGTGCCAGCAGTCGTAGCGGGGGGGCCTCGAATACGCAGTATTTT. Encoded protein: CASSRSGGASNTQYF. The chain joins TRBV12-3 or TRBV12-4 to TRBJ2-3; 11 bases map to TRBD2. The length of the CDR3 is 15 residues. With 5 bases clipped from V and 7 bases from J, the junction kept 8 bases outside the gene matches.

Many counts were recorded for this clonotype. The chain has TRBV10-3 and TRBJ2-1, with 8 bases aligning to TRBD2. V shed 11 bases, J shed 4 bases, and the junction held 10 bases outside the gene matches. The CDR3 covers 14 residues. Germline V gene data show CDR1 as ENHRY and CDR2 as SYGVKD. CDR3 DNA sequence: TGTGCCGTGCGGGAGGACCAGAATTACAATGAGCAGTTCTTC. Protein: CAVREDQNYNEQFF.